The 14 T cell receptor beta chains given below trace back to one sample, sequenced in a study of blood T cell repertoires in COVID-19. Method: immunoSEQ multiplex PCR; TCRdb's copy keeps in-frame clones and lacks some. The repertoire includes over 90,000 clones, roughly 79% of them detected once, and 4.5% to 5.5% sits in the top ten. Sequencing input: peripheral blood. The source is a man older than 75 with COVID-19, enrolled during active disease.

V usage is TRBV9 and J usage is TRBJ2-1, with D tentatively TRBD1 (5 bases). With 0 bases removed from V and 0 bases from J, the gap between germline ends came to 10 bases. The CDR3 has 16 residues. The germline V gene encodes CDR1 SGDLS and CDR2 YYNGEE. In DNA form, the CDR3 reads TGTGCCAGCAGCGTAGTGGGGCTGAGCTCCTACAATGAGCAGTTCTTC. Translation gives CASSVVGLSSYNEQFF.

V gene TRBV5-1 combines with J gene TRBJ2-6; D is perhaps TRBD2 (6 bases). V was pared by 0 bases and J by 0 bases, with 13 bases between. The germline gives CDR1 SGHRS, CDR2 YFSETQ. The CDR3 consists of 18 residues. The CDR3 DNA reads TGCGCCAGCAGCTTGGTAGGTAGCGGAGGCTCTGGGGCCAACGTCCTGACTTTC. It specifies CASSLVGSGGSGANVLTF.

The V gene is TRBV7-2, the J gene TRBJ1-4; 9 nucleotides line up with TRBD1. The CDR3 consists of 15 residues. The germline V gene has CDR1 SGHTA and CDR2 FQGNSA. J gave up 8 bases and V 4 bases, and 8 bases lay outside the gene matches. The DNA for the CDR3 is TGTGCCAGCAGCTCCCCCGGGACAGGGAACGAAAAACTGTTTTTT. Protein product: CASSSPGTGNEKLFF.

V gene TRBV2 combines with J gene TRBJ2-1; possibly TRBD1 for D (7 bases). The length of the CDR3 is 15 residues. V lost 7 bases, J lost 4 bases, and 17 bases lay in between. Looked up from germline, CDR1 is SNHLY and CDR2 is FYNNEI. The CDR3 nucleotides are TGTGCCAGCACCCCAGGGGGGACCTTTTACAATGAGCAGTTCTTC. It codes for CASTPGGTFYNEQFF.

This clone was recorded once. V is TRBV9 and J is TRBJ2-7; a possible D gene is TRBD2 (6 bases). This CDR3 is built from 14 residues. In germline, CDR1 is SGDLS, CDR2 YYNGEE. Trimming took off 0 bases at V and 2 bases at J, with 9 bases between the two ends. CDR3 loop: CASSVDGGAYEQYF. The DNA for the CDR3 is TGTGCCAGCAGCGTAGACGGAGGGGCCTACGAGCAGTACTTC.

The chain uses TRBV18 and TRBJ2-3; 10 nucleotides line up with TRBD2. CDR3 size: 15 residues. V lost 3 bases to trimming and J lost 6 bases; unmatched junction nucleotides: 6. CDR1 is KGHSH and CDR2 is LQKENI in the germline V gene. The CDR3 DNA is TGTGCCAGCTCACCGCAAGCGGGGGGGCCGGATACGCAGTATTTT. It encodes CASSPQAGGPDTQYF. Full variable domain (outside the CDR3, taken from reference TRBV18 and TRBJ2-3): NAGVMQNPRHLVRRRGQEARLRCSPMKGHSHVYWYRQLPEEGLKFMVYLQKENIIDESGMPKERFSAEFPKEGPSILRIQQVVRGDSAAYFCASSPQAGGPDTQYFGPGTRLTVL.

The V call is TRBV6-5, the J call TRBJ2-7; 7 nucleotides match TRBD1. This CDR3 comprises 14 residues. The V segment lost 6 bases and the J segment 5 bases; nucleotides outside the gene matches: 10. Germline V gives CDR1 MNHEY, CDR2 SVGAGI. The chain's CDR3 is CASRDETGRNEQYF. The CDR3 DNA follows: TGTGCCAGCAGGGATGAGACAGGGCGCAACGAGCAGTACTTC.

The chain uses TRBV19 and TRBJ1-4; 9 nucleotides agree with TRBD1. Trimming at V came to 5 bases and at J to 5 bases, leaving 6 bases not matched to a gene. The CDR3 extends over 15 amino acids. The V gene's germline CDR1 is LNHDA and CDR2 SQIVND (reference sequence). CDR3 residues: CASSPRTGENEKLFF. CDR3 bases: TGTGCCAGTAGTCCCCGGACAGGGGAGAATGAAAAACTGTTTTTT.

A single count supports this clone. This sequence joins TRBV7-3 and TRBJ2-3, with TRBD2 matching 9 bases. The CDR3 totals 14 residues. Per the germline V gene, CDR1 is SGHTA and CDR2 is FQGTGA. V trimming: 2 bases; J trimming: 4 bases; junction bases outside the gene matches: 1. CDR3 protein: CASSLAGGADTQYF. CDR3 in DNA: TGTGCCAGCAGCTTAGCGGGAGGGGCAGATACGCAGTATTTT.

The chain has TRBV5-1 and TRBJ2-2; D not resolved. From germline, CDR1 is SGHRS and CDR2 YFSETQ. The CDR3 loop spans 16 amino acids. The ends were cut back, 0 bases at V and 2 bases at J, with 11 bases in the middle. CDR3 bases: TGCGCCAGCAGCTTGGCGCCTACTCTTAACACCGGGGAGCTGTTTTTT. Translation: CASSLAPTLNTGELFF.

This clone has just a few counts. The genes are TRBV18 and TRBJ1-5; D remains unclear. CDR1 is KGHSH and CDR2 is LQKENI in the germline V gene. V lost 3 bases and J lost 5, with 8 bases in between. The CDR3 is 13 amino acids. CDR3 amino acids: CASSPGQHQPQHF. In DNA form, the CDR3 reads TGTGCCAGCTCACCGGGCCAGCATCAGCCCCAGCATTTT.

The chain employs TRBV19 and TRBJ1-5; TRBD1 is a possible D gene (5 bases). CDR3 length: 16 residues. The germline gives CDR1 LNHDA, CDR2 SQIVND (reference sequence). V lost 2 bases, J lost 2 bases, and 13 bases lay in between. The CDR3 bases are TGTGCCAGTAGTATATATGGAGGGGCGGGCAATCAGCCCCAGCATTTT. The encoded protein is CASSIYGGAGNQPQHF.

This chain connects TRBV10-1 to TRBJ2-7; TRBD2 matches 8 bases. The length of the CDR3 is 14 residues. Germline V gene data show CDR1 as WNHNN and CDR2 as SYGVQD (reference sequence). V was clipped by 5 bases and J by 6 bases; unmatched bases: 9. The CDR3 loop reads CASSHGTSRLEQYF. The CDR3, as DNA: TGCGCCAGCAGTCATGGGACTAGTCGGCTCGAGCAGTACTTC.

CDR3 loop: CASSPTWVSYEQYF. CDR3 in DNA: TGTGCCAGCAGCCCGACATGGGTCTCCTACGAGCAGTACTTC. The chain couples TRBV2 to TRBJ2-7; unclear D gene. CDR1 and CDR2 from the germline V gene are SNHLY and FYNNEI. This CDR3 is 14 amino acids long. Deletions cut 6 bases from V and 0 bases from J, with 12 bases between.